The 26 T cell receptor beta chains below come from one sample, sequenced in a study of blood T cell repertoires in COVID-19. Libraries were prepared by immunoSEQ multiplex PCR; TCRdb keeps only in-frame clonotypes and omits some of them. The table includes tens of thousands of clones, about 90% detected once. The material sequenced was peripheral blood. The receptors were sampled from a man aged 45-65 years with COVID-19, enrolled during active disease.

CDR3 nucleotides: TGTGCCAGCAGTTTATCTTCAGGGGGCTTGACTGAAGCTTTCTTT. Translating it yields CASSLSSGGLTEAFF. The chain employs TRBV27 and TRBJ1-1; 8 nucleotides line up with TRBD1. The CDR3 runs 15 residues. Unmatched junction bases numbered 5, after V lost 0 bases and J lost 5 bases. CDR1 MNHEY and CDR2 SMNVEV come from the germline V gene (reference sequence).

CDR3 region: CASSLVLGTGNYGYTF. Here the CDR3 DNA reads TGTGCCAGCAGCTTAGTGTTGGGGACAGGCAACTATGGCTACACCTTC. The chain uses TRBV7-9 and TRBJ1-2; 8 nucleotides agree with TRBD1. V was clipped by 1 base and J by 2 bases; unmatched bases: 6. Germline assignment: CDR1 SEHNR and CDR2 FQNEAQ (reference sequence). CDR3 length equals 16 residues.

The V call is TRBV3-1 (or the pseudogene TRBV3-2), the J call TRBJ1-1, with 7 bases aligning to TRBD1. The CDR3 is 16 amino acids. Trimming at V came to 4 bases and at J to 1 base, leaving 9 bases not matched to a gene. Germline loops: CDR1 LGHDT, CDR2 YNNKEL (reference sequence). In nucleotides, the CDR3 is TGTGCCAGCAGCCCGACCCGGGACAGACGGAACACTGAAGCTTTCTTT. This encodes CASSPTRDRRNTEAFF.

This rearrangement joins TRBV4-3 to TRBJ2-1; TRBD2 matches at 8 bases. Per the germline V gene, CDR1 is LGHNA and CDR2 is YSLEER. This CDR3 has 16 residues. The ends lost 3 bases at V and 9 bases at J; junction bases unmatched: 13. CDR3 loop: CASSHYPGLVSGEQFF. The CDR3 bases are TGCGCCAGCAGCCATTATCCGGGACTAGTGTCGGGTGAGCAGTTCTTC.

J is TRBJ1-2 and V is TRBV2, with D unresolved. CDR1 is SNHLY, CDR2 FYNNEI, per germline. V was clipped by 6 bases and J by 0 bases, with 14 bases between them. The CDR3 is 15 amino acids. The CDR3 nucleotides are TGTGCCAGCAGCCGGGCGGACGGGGCTAACTATGGCTACACCTTC. Residues: CASSRADGANYGYTF. Complete variable domain (other parts from reference TRBV2 and TRBJ1-2): EPEVTQTPSHQVTQMGQEVILRCVPISNHLYFYWYRQILGQKVEFLVSFYNNEISEKSEIFDDQFSVERPDGSNFTLKIRSTKLEDSAMYFCASSRADGANYGYTFGSGTRLTVV.

As DNA, the CDR3 is TGTGCCAGTAGTATCACTAATCAGCCCCAGCATTTT. It translates to CASSITNQPQHF. The chain combines TRBV19 with TRBJ1-5; D gene unclear. Germline assignment: CDR1 LNHDA and CDR2 SQIVND (reference sequence). V was cut by 3 bases and J by 4 bases, with 4 bases left in between. There are 12 residues in the CDR3.

V and J are TRBV19 and TRBJ2-7, with a tentative D call TRBD2 (6 bases). CDR1 is LNHDA and CDR2 is SQIVND in the germline V gene (reference sequence). The CDR3 contains 15 residues. Deletions cut 6 bases from V and 3 bases from J, with 18 bases between. DNA for the CDR3: TGTGCCAGTAGAGTAGCGGTAATCGGTGACTACGAGCAGTACTTC. Amino acid sequence: CASRVAVIGDYEQYF.

V is TRBV29-1 and J is TRBJ2-1; 11 nucleotides match TRBD2. J was trimmed by 4 bases and V by 8 bases; bases with no gene match: 7. Germline-derived CDR1 and CDR2 are SQVTM and ANQGSEA. The CDR3 length is 14 residues. The CDR3 spells CSKTGTSGYNEQFF. CDR3 DNA: TGCAGCAAGACCGGGACTAGCGGATACAATGAGCAGTTCTTC.

This clone was counted between two and nine times. J is TRBJ2-1 and V is TRBV4-1; tentative D call: TRBD1 (6 bases). V was shortened by 2 bases and J by 6 bases, with 23 bases between the two germline ends. The germline CDR1 and CDR2 sequences are MGHRA and YSYEKL. This CDR3 comprises 18 residues. Written as DNA, the CDR3 is TGCGCCAGCAGCCAACCCCTACGATACAGGGAAGATTCCAATGAGCAGTTCTTC. Encoded protein: CASSQPLRYREDSNEQFF.

The chain carries TRBV9 and TRBJ2-3; TRBD2 matches 12 bases. Trimming cost V 0 bases and J 6 bases; bases outside gene matches: 5. The CDR3 extends over 16 amino acids. CDR1 SGDLS and CDR2 YYNGEE come from the germline V gene. CDR3 residues: CASSVASGRAWDTQYF. Here the CDR3 DNA reads TGTGCCAGCAGCGTAGCTAGCGGGAGGGCCTGGGATACGCAGTATTTT.

On this clone itself: Its ends do not fully match the called genes, so a read error is possible. This sequence joins TRBV6-1 and TRBJ1-5; no definite D call. The CDR3 extends over 14 amino acids. The germline V gene encodes CDR1 MNHNS and CDR2 SASEGT. CDR3 residues: CASREGSVNQPQHF. The DNA for the CDR3 is TGTGCCAGCAGGGAAGGTTCTGTCAATCAGCCCCAGCATTTT.

The chain recombines TRBV22-1 with TRBJ2-7; TRBD2, as called in the table, went unchecked against the DNA. TRBV22-1 is a listed pseudogene. This CDR3 has 14 amino acids. CDR3 in DNA: TGTCCTGGGAGCGCCGTCCGTAGCTCCTACGAGCAGTACTTC. Its protein product is CPGSAVRSSYEQYF.

The chain links TRBV7-3 to TRBJ1-1; 8 positions match TRBD1. The trim removed 3 bases at V and 4 bases at J, leaving 1 base unmatched. This CDR3 has 13 residues. Germline V gene data show CDR1 as SGHTA and CDR2 as FQGTGA. The CDR3 DNA is TGTGCCAGCAGCTTTACAGGGGGCACTGAAGCTTTCTTT. Translated, it gives CASSFTGGTEAFF.

The chain uses TRBV5-6 and TRBJ1-5, with 10 bases lining up with TRBD1. Germline-derived CDR1 and CDR2 are SGHDT and YYEEEE. This CDR3 has 17 amino acids. The J segment lost 3 bases and the V segment lost 0 bases, leaving 6 bases of the junction unmatched. In DNA form, the CDR3 reads TGTGCCAGCAGCTTGGCCGGGACAGGGGCCATCAATCAGCCCCAGCATTTT. This sequence encodes CASSLAGTGAINQPQHF.

The V gene is TRBV5-1, the J gene TRBJ2-7, with TRBD1 identical over 8 bases. CDR1 is SGHRS and CDR2 is YFSETQ in the germline V gene. The ends lost 0 bases at V and 3 bases at J; junction bases unmatched: 14. CDR3 length equals 18 residues. CDR3 in DNA: TGCGCCAGCAGCTTGGGCCTGGCCCGGACAGGGAGAAACTACGAGCAGTACTTC. It codes for CASSLGLARTGRNYEQYF.

The chain carries TRBV29-1 and TRBJ2-5; 8 bases are shared with TRBD2. Germline values: CDR1 SQVTM, CDR2 ANQGSEA. This CDR3 comprises 15 residues. After removal of 8 bases from V and 5 bases from J, the junction contained 16 bases not matched to a gene. CDR3 protein: CSLGGSGATRETQYF. The CDR3 DNA reads TGCAGCCTCGGTGGTAGCGGGGCGACAAGGGAGACCCAGTACTTC.

J is TRBJ2-1 and V is TRBV7-9, with 12 bases identical to TRBD2. The CDR3 contains 18 residues. V shed 6 bases, J shed 6 bases, and the junction held 15 bases outside the gene matches. From germline, CDR1 is SEHNR and CDR2 FQNEAQ (reference sequence). The CDR3 region has the DNA TGTGCCAGCAGTCCTCCCGCCCGCGGGGGACTAGCGGGCAATGAGCAGTTCTTC. Protein sequence: CASSPPARGGLAGNEQFF.

J is TRBJ2-3 and V is TRBV29-1; 9 bases align to TRBD2. V trimming: 6 bases; J trimming: 3 bases; junction bases outside the gene matches: 13. Germline V gene data show CDR1 as SQVTM and CDR2 as ANQGSEA. The CDR3 is 16 amino acids. The CDR3 region is CSVGAPAGGTTDTQYF. CDR3 DNA sequence: TGCAGCGTGGGGGCCCCAGCGGGAGGTACGACAGATACGCAGTATTTT.

The V gene is TRBV2, the J gene TRBJ2-3, with D perhaps TRBD2 (6 bases). This CDR3 has 14 amino acids. Germline loops: CDR1 SNHLY, CDR2 FYNNEI. Trimming cost V 7 bases and J 2 bases, with 13 bases left between them. The CDR3 sequence: CASTARELTDTQYF. The CDR3 DNA reads TGTGCCAGCACGGCCCGGGAGCTCACAGATACGCAGTATTTT.

The V and J genes are TRBV27 and TRBJ2-1; TRBD2 agrees at 10 bases. V trimming: 8 bases; J trimming: 3 bases; junction bases outside the gene matches: 4. Germline V lookup: CDR1 MNHEY, CDR2 SMNVEV (reference sequence). The CDR3 totals 14 residues. DNA for the CDR3: TGTGCCAGCGCCATAGCGGGAGGCTACAATGAGCAGTTCTTC. Its translation: CASAIAGGYNEQFF.

This chain links TRBV25-1 with TRBJ1-4; perhaps TRBD1 as D (6 bases). The length of the CDR3 is 12 residues. Trimming took off 6 bases at V and 8 bases at J, with 10 bases between the two ends. Germline assignment: CDR1 MGHDK and CDR2 SYGVNS. CDR3 protein: CASRQGDEKLFF. The CDR3 bases are TGTGCCAGCAGACAGGGTGACGAAAAACTGTTTTTT.

V usage is TRBV24-1 and J usage is TRBJ2-3, with 8 bases fitting TRBD1. The V and J ends lost 4 bases and 6 bases, in that order; junction bases with no gene match: 11. From germline, CDR1 is KGHDR and CDR2 SFDVKD. CDR3 length: 16 residues. CDR3 protein: CATSEYGQGKSDTQYF. The CDR3 DNA follows: TGTGCCACCAGTGAGTATGGACAGGGAAAGAGTGATACGCAGTATTTT.

The CDR3 sequence: CASSLGPRAGSYEQYF. DNA for the CDR3: TGTGCCAGCAGTTTAGGACCGAGGGCCGGCTCCTACGAGCAGTACTTC. V is TRBV28 and J is TRBJ2-7; D possibly corresponds to TRBD2 (5 bases). This CDR3 comprises 16 residues. The ends were cut back, 2 bases at V and 0 bases at J, with 14 bases in the middle. Per the germline V gene, CDR1 is MDHEN and CDR2 is SYDVKM. Together with reference TRBV28 and TRBJ2-7, the CDR3 gives the full variable domain: DVKVTQSSRYLVKRTGEKVFLECVQDMDHENMFWYRQDPGLGLRLIYFSYDVKMKEKGDIPEGYSVSREKKERFSLILESASTNQTSMYLCASSLGPRAGSYEQYFGPGTRLTVT.

The chain combines TRBV5-4 with TRBJ2-3; tentative D call: TRBD1 (5 bases). The V end was cut by 6 bases, the J end by 1 base, with 12 bases between. The CDR3 runs 14 residues. The germline gives CDR1 SGHNT, CDR2 YYREEE (reference sequence). The CDR3 DNA follows: TGTGCCAGCACTCAGGGTGAGCGCACAGATACGCAGTATTTT. It is translated as CASTQGERTDTQYF.

The chain combines TRBV12-1 with TRBJ1-2; TRBD1 is taken as the D call from the table, unchecked against the DNA. TRBV12-1 is a pseudogene. The CDR3 covers 14 residues. The DNA of the CDR3 is TGTGCCAGCAGCTTTGGACAGGGGAAATTTGGCTACACCTTC. Translated: CASSFGQGKFGYTF.

V is TRBV2 and J is TRBJ1-3; D possibly corresponds to TRBD1 (6 bases). This CDR3 has 15 amino acids. V was cut by 2 bases and J by 7 bases, with 15 bases left in between. The germline gives CDR1 SNHLY, CDR2 FYNNEI. CDR3 coding DNA: TGTGCCAGCAGTGAATTTGGGGGCAGAAGTAACACCATATATTTT. Translated: CASSEFGGRSNTIYF. Full variable domain (missing parts from reference TRBV2 and TRBJ1-3): EPEVTQTPSHQVTQMGQEVILRCVPISNHLYFYWYRQILGQKVEFLVSFYNNEISEKSEIFDDQFSVERPDGSNFTLKIRSTKLEDSAMYFCASSEFGGRSNTIYFGEGSWLTVV.